The sequence of this TCR beta chain was determined in a study of CD8 T cells in Susac syndrome. The authors reverse transcribed roughly 0.5 to 1 ug RNA with random hexamers. TCRdb fed the immunoSEQ multiplex PCR reads into MiXCR, producing one record per CDR3 protein. The table includes over 150,000 distinct CDR3 sequences, 95% to 97% detected once. This CDR3 contains 14 residues. Trimming pared 5 bases from V and 2 bases from J, leaving 13 bases between. Germline V gene sequence: CDR1 SGHAT, CDR2 FQDESV (reference sequence). This TCR was sampled from a human donor with Susac syndrome. The sample consisted of CD4+ T cells from PBMCs. This chain connects TRBV11-1 to TRBJ2-7; no firm D call. CDR3 sequence: CASSPPDITYEQYF. As DNA, the CDR3 is TGTGCCAGCAGCCCCCCCGACATCACCTACGAGCAGTACTTC.